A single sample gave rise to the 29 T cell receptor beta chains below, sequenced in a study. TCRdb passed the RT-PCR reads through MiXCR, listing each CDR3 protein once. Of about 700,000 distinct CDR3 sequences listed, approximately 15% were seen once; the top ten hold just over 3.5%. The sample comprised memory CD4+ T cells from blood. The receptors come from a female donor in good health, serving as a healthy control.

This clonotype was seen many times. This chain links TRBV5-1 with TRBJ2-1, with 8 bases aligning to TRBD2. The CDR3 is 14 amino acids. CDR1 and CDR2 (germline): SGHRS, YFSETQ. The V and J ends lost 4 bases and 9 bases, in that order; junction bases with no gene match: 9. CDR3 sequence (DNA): TGCGCCAGCAGCCCACTAGCGGTGGGAGGTGAGCAGTTCTTC. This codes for CASSPLAVGGEQFF. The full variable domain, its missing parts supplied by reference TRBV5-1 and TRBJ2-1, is KAGVTQTPRYLIKTRGQQVTLSCSPISGHRSVSWYQQTPGQGLQFLFEYFSETQRNKGNFPGRFSGRQFSNSRSEMNVSTLELGDSALYLCASSPLAVGGEQFFGPGTRLTVL.

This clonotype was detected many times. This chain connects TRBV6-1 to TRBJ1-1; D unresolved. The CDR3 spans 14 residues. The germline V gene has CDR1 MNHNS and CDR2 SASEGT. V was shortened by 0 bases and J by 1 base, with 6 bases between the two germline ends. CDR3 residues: CASSEARANTEAFF. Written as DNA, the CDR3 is TGTGCCAGCAGTGAAGCGCGGGCGAACACTGAAGCTTTCTTT.

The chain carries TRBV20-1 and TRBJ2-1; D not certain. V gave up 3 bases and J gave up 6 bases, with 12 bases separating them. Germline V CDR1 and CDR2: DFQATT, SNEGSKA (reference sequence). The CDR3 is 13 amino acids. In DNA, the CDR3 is TGCAGTGCTAGTGGCCCGCCTATCAATGAGCAGTTCTTC. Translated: CSASGPPINEQFF.

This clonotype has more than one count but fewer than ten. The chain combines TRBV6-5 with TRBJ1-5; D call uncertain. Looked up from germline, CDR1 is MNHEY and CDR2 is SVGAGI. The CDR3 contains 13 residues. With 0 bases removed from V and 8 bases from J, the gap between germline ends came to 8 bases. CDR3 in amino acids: CASSYSLGEPQHF. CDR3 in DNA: TGTGCCAGCAGTTACTCGTTGGGAGAGCCCCAGCATTTT.

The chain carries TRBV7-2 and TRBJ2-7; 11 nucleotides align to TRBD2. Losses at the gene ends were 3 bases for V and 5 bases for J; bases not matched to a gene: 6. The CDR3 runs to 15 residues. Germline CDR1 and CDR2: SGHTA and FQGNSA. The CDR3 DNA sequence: TGTGCCAGCAGCTTTCGACTAGCGGGACCAAACGAGCAGTACTTC. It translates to CASSFRLAGPNEQYF.

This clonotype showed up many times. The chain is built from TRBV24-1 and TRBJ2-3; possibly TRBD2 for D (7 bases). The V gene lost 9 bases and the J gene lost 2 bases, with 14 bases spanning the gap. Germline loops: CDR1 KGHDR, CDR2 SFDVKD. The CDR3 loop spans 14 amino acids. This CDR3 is CATSGRGVTDTQYF. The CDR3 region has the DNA TGTGCCACCTCAGGGAGGGGGGTCACAGATACGCAGTATTTT.

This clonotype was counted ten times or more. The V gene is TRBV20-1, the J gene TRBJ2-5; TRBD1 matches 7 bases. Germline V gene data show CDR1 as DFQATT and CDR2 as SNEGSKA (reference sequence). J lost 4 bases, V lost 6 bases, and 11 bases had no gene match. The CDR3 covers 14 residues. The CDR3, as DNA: TGCAGTGCCCACGCCGGGACAGATAGAGAGACCCAGTACTTC. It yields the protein CSAHAGTDRETQYF.

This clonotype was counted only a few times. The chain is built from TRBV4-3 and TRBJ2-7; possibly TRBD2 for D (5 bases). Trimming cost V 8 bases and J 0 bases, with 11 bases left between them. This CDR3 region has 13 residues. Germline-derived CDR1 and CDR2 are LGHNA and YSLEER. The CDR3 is CASSVRVSYEQYF. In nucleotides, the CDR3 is TGCGCCAGCTCCGTGAGGGTCTCCTACGAGCAGTACTTC.

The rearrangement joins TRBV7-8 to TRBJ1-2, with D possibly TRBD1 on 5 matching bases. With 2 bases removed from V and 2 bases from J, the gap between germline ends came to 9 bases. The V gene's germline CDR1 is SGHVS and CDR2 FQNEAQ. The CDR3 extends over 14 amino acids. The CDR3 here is CASSLLRGNYGYTF. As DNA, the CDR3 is TGTGCCAGCAGCTTACTCCGGGGGAACTATGGCTACACCTTC. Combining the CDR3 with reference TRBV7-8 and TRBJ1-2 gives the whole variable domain GAGVSQSPRYKVAKRGQDVALRCDPISGHVSLFWYQQALGQGPEFLTYFQNEAQLDKSGLPSDRFFAERPEGSVSTLKIQRTQQEDSAVYLCASSLLRGNYGYTFGSGTRLTVV.

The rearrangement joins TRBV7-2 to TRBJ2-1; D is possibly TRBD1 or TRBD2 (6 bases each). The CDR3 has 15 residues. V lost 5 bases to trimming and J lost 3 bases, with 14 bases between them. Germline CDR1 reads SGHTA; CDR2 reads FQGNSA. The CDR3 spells CASSLDKGGYNEQFF. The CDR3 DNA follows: TGTGCCAGCAGCCTTGACAAGGGGGGCTACAATGAGCAGTTCTTC.

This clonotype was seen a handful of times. The CDR3 region is CASSLRIAGNTIYF. CDR3 in DNA: TGTGCCAGCAGCTTACGGATAGCTGGAAACACCATATATTTT. V gene TRBV7-9 combines with J gene TRBJ1-3; D remains ambiguous. Germline-derived CDR1 and CDR2 are SEHNR and FQNEAQ (reference sequence). Trimming took off 2 bases at V and 2 bases at J, with 7 bases between the two ends. The CDR3 length is 14 residues.

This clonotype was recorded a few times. The CDR3 sequence is CASRSQGLYGYTF. CDR3 DNA sequence: TGTGCCAGCAGGTCCCAGGGGCTCTATGGCTACACCTTC. V and J are TRBV7-2 and TRBJ1-2, with D perhaps matching TRBD1 (6 bases). The CDR3 totals 13 residues. CDR1 and CDR2 from the germline V gene are SGHTA and FQGNSA. Trimming left V 6 bases short and J 4 bases short, with 12 bases between.

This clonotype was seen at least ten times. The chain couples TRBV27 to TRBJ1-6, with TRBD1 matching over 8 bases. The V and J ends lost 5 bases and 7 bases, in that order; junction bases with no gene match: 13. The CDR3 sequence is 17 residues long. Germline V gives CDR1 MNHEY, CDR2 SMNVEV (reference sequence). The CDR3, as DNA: TGTGCCAGCAGTGCCCGACAGGGGTTTGGACAAAATTCACCCCTCCACTTT. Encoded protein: CASSARQGFGQNSPLHF.

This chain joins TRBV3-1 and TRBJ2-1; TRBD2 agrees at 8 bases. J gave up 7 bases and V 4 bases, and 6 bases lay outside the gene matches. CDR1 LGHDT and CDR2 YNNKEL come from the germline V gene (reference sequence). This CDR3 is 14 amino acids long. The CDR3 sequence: CASSPSGSWNEQFF. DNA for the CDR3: TGTGCCAGCAGCCCCAGCGGGAGTTGGAATGAGCAGTTCTTC.

The CDR3 DNA follows: TGTGCCAGCAGCTTAGTGCGGGACACCGGGGAGCTGTTTTTT. It codes for CASSLVRDTGELFF. The chain carries TRBV7-9 and TRBJ2-2; tentative D call: TRBD2 (5 bases). This CDR3 is built from 14 residues. CDR1 and CDR2 (germline): SEHNR, FQNEAQ (reference sequence). V lost 1 base to trimming and J lost 3 bases, with 6 bases between them.

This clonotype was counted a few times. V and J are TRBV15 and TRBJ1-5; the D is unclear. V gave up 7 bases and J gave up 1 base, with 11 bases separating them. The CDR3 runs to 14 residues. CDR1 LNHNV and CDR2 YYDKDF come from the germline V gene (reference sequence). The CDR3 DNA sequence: TGTGCCACCAACCCGGGTGGGAGCAATCAGCCCCAGCATTTT. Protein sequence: CATNPGGSNQPQHF. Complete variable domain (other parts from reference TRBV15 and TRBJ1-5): DAMVIQNPRYQVTQFGKPVTLSCSQTLNHNVMYWYQQKSSQAPKLLFHYYDKDFNNEADTPDNFQSRRPNTSFCFLDIRSPGLGDTAMYLCATNPGGSNQPQHFGDGTRLSIL.

The DNA for the CDR3 is TGTGCCAGCAGCCCCACCATTTTGGGACAGGGTTGGCGAACCGGGGAGCTGTTTTTT. Its protein is CASSPTILGQGWRTGELFF. The V gene is TRBV7-6, the J gene TRBJ2-2; TRBD1 matches at 9 bases. The CDR3 runs to 19 residues. CDR1 SGHVS and CDR2 FNYEAQ come from the germline V gene. V trimming: 5 bases; J trimming: 5 bases; junction bases outside the gene matches: 18. Variable domain in full (rest from reference TRBV7-6 and TRBJ2-2): GAGVSQSPRYKVTKRGQDVALRCDPISGHVSLYWYRQALGQGPEFLTYFNYEAQQDKSGLPNDRFSAERPEGSISTLTIQRTEQRDSAMYRCASSPTILGQGWRTGELFFGEGSRLTVL.

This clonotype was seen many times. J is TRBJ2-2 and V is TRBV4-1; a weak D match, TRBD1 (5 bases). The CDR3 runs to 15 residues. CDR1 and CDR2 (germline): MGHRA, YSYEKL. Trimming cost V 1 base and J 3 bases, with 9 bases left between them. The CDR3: CASSQGTQYTGELFF. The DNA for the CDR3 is TGCGCCAGCAGCCAAGGGACACAGTACACCGGGGAGCTGTTTTTT.

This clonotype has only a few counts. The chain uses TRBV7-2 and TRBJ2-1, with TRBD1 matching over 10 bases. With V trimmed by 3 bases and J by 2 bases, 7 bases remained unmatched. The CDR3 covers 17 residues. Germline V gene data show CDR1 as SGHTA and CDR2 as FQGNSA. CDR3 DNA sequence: TGTGCCAGCAGCTTCCAGTCCGGGACAGGGGCCTACAATGAGCAGTTCTTC. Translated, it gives CASSFQSGTGAYNEQFF. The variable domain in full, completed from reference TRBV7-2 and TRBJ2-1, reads GAGVSQSPSNKVTEKGKDVELRCDPISGHTALYWYRQSLGQGLEFLIYFQGNSAPDKSGLPSDRFSAERTGGSVSTLTIQRTQQEDSAVYLCASSFQSGTGAYNEQFFGPGTRLTVL.

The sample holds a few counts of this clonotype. CDR3 bases: TGCGCCAGCTTCTCGGGACTAGCGATTTACAATGAGCAGTTCTTC. It encodes CASFSGLAIYNEQFF. The gene calls are TRBV5-1 and TRBJ2-1, with TRBD2 matching over 10 bases. CDR3 size: 15 residues. The J segment lost 4 bases and the V segment lost 7 bases, leaving 8 bases of the junction unmatched. The germline CDR1 and CDR2 sequences are SGHRS and YFSETQ.

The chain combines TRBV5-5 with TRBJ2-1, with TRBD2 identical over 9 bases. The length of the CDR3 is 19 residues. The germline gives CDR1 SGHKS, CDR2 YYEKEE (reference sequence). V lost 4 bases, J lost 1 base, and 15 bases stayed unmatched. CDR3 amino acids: CASSPAGTSTIRSYNEQFF. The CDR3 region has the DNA TGTGCCAGCAGCCCCGCCGGGACTAGCACTATCAGGTCCTACAATGAGCAGTTCTTC.

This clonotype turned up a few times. CDR3 sequence reads: CATSRPQGFDTQYF. In DNA, the CDR3 is TGTGCCACCAGCCGCCCGCAGGGTTTCGATACGCAGTATTTT. This chain links TRBV15 with TRBJ2-3; D may be TRBD1 (5 bases). The CDR3 spans 14 residues. The ends were cut back, 5 bases at V and 6 bases at J, with 15 bases in the middle. Germline V gives CDR1 LNHNV, CDR2 YYDKDF (reference sequence). The whole variable domain, filled in from reference TRBV15 and TRBJ2-3, reads DAMVIQNPRYQVTQFGKPVTLSCSQTLNHNVMYWYQQKSSQAPKLLFHYYDKDFNNEADTPDNFQSRRPNTSFCFLDIRSPGLGDTAMYLCATSRPQGFDTQYFGPGTRLTVL.

CDR3 residues: CASSPYRFANTEAFF. CDR3 DNA: TGTGCCAGCAGCCCTTACCGATTCGCGAACACTGAAGCTTTCTTT. The gene calls are TRBV5-4 and TRBJ1-1; D is undetermined. Between the trimmed V and J ends, which lost 4 bases and 1 base, there was a span of 14 bases. Germline loops: CDR1 SGHNT, CDR2 YYREEE (reference sequence). The CDR3 contains 15 residues.

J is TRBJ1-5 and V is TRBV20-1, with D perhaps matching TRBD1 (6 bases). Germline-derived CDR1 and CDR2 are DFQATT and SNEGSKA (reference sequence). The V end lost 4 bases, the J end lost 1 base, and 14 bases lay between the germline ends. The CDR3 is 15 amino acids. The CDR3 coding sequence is TGCAGTGCTACATCCGGGACACTGAGCAATCAGCCCCAGCATTTT. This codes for CSATSGTLSNQPQHF.

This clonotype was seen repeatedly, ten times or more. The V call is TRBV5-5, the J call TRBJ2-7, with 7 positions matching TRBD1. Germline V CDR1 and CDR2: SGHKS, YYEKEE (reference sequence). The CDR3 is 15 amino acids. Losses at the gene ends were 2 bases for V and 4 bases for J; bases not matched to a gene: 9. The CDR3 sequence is CASSLSLTGTYEQYF. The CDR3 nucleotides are TGTGCCAGCAGCTTATCCTTGACAGGGACATACGAGCAGTACTTC. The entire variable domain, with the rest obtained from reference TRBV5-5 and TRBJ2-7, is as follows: DAGVTQSPTHLIKTRGQQVTLRCSPISGHKSVSWYQQVLGQGPQFIFQYYEKEERGRGNFPDRFSARQFPNYSSELNVNALLLGDSALYLCASSLSLTGTYEQYFGPGTRLTVT.

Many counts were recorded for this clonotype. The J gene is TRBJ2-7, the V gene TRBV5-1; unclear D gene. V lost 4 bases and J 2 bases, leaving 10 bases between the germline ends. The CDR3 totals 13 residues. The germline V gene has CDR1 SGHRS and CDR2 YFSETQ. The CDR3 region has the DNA TGCGCCAGCAGCGTTGACGGAGCCTACGAGCAGTACTTC. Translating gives CASSVDGAYEQYF.

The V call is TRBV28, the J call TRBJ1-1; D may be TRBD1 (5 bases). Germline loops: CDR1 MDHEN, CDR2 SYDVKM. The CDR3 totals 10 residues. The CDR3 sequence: CAPRGIEAFF. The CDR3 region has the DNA TGTGCACCCCGGGGGATTGAAGCTTTCTTT.

This CDR3 is CASSYQDRAYEQYF. CDR3 bases: TGTGCCAGCAGTTACCAGGACCGAGCCTACGAGCAGTACTTC. The chain uses TRBV6-5 and TRBJ2-7; D unresolved. Germline CDR1 is MNHEY and CDR2 is SVGAGI. The CDR3 sequence is 14 residues long. The V and J ends lost 2 bases and 2 bases respectively, with 10 bases between them.

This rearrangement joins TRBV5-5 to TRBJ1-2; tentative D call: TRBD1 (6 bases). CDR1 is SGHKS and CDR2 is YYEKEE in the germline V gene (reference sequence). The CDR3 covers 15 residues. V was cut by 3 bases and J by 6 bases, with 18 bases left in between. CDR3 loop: CASSSQGNGLDGYTF. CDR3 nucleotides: TGTGCCAGCAGCTCCCAGGGGAACGGGTTGGATGGCTACACCTTC.